These T cell receptor beta chains were read from a single sample in a study of T cell responses to AZD1222 COVID-19 vaccine. TCRdb's copy holds only in-frame clones and misses some; the assay was immunoSEQ multiplex PCR. The sample has 130,000 to 150,000 clones, 92% seen once. Sequencing was performed on peripheral blood, taken on day 0 of AZD1222 vaccination. The receptors shown here come from an adult in good health. Both conserved end residues are part of each CDR3. Fields, in order: clone size, V gene, D gene, J gene, CDR3 DNA, CDR3 protein. D genes are given only for firm matches. Clone size, where shown, is once, few, many, or a class for clones that have expanded.

-	TRBV29-1	TRBD1	TRBJ1-3	TGCAGCGTAGCCCCGGGACAGGGATATGGAAACACCATATATTTT	CSVAPGQGYGNTIYF
-	TRBV7-2	-	TRBJ1-4	TGTGCCAGCAGCCATTTCCCGACGGCCCCTAATGAAAAACTGTTTTTT	CASSHFPTAPNEKLFF
-	TRBV10-3	TRBD1	TRBJ1-5	TGTGCCATCAGTGAAGGGACAGGCAATCAGCCCCAGCATTTT	CAISEGTGNQPQHF
-	TRBV20-1	-	TRBJ1-6	TGCAGTGCTAGTTCGTCAGGGGTAGACTCACCCCTCCACTTT	CSASSSGVDSPLHF
-	TRBV18	-	TRBJ2-7	TGTGCCAGCTCACCTGCCACTCCTCGGGGTGAAGGAGAGCAGTACTTC	CASSPATPRGEGEQYF
-	TRBV25-1	TRBD1	TRBJ1-6	TGTGCCAGCAGTAAAGGACAGGGAGGTTCACCCCTCCACTTT	CASSKGQGGSPLHF
-	TRBV5-1	TRBD1	TRBJ1-1	TGCGCCAGCAGCGCGGACAGGGTGAACACTGAAGCTTTCTTT	CASSADRVNTEAFF
-	TRBV18	-	TRBJ1-6	TGTGCCAGCTCACCACTGGCACAGGGAAATTCACCCCTCCACTTT	CASSPLAQGNSPLHF
-	TRBV7-9	TRBD1	TRBJ1-2	TGTGCCAGCAGCTTGGACAGGGGCTATGGCTACACCTTC	CASSLDRGYGYTF
-	TRBV11-2	TRBD2	TRBJ2-1	TGTGCCAGCAGCCGAGCGGGGGTAAGCTCCTACAATGAGCAGTTCTTC	CASSRAGVSSYNEQFF
-	TRBV20-1	-	TRBJ2-2	TGCAGTGCTAGTCGGGCCTCCGCGTCCGGGGAGCTGTTTTTT	CSASRASASGELFF
-	TRBV12-2	-	TRBJ2-1	TGTGCAAGTCGCTTAGGGCGGGTGTCCTACAATGAGCAGTTCTTC	CASRLGRVSYNEQFF
once	TRBV5-1	-	TRBJ2-6	TGCGCCAGCAGCTTTGGACAGCACTCTGGGGCCAACGTCCTGACTTTC	CASSFGQHSGANVLTF
-	TRBV2	-	TRBJ1-2	TGTGCCAGCAGTGACAAGAACTATGGCTACACCTTC	CASSDKNYGYTF
once	TRBV10-3	TRBD1	TRBJ1-4	TGTGCCATCAGTGACCGGGACAGGGGAACGGTGGAGAATGAAAAACTGTTTTTT	CAISDRDRGTVENEKLFF
-	TRBV27	-	TRBJ1-1	TGTGCCAGCAGGCAGGGGATTGAAGCTTTCTTT	CASRQGIEAFF
-	TRBV4-3	TRBD2	TRBJ2-2	TGCGCCAGCAGCCAAGTCGGGGGGATCACCGGGGAGCTGTTTTTT	CASSQVGGITGELFF
once	TRBV7-3	TRBD1	TRBJ2-5	TGTGCCAGCAGCTCGGGGACAGGGGGCAAGGAGACCCAGTACTTC	CASSSGTGGKETQYF
-	TRBV18	-	TRBJ1-6	TGTGCCAGCTCACCTTTCGGGCTACTCGAATCACCCCTCCACTTT	CASSPFGLLESPLHF
-	TRBV13	-	TRBJ2-7	TGTGCCAGCAGCTTAAGGTCTGTCACCTACGAGCAGTACTTC	CASSLRSVTYEQYF
-	TRBV10-3	-	TRBJ2-5	TGTGCCATCAGTGAGATCAGGGGGGAAGAGACCCAGTACTTC	CAISEIRGEETQYF
-	TRBV7-3	-	TRBJ2-3	TGTGCCAGCACCGGCAGAGTTTACACAGATACGCAGTATTTT	CASTGRVYTDTQYF
-	TRBV5-1	-	TRBJ1-4	TGCGCCAGCAGCATTTCGGGACGGAATAATGAAAAACTGTTTTTT	CASSISGRNNEKLFF
-	TRBV5-1	-	TRBJ1-3	TGCGCCAGCAGCTTACAGGGCTCTGGAAACACCATATATTTT	CASSLQGSGNTIYF
-	TRBV19	TRBD1	TRBJ1-1	TGTGCCAGTAGTATATGGGACAGGGGAACTGAAGCTTTCTTT	CASSIWDRGTEAFF
once	TRBV18	-	TRBJ2-7	TGTGCCAGCTCACCAATACAGGGTTACGAGCAGTACTTC	CASSPIQGYEQYF
-	TRBV5-1	TRBD2	TRBJ2-3	TGCGCCAGCAGCTTGCGGGCTAGCGGGGGGCGCACAGATACGCAGTATTTT	CASSLRASGGRTDTQYF
once	TRBV6-1	-	TRBJ2-2	TGTGCCAGCAGAGAACCCAGGGACGGGAACACCGGGGAGCTGTTTTTT	CASREPRDGNTGELFF
-	TRBV7-7	-	TRBJ2-3	TGTGCTAGCACCGGAGGGCCGGGGGCCTTCACAGATACGCAGTATTTT	CASTGGPGAFTDTQYF
-	TRBV7-2	-	TRBJ2-7	TGTGCCAGCAGCCCCGGTCGGAGGCGGAAAGACCTGCCGGAGTACTTC	CASSPGRRRKDLPEYF
-	TRBV4-2	TRBD1	TRBJ1-5	TGTGCCAGCAGCCCGATAGAAAAACAGGGGCGACAGCCCCAGCATTTT	CASSPIEKQGRQPQHF
-	TRBV6-4	TRBD2	TRBJ2-2	TGTGCCAGCAGGACTAGCGGGGCGTCCGGGGAGCTGTTTTTT	CASRTSGASGELFF
-	TRBV7-8	-	TRBJ1-3	TGTGCCAGCAGCCCGACTGGGTTTAGCACCATATATTTT	CASSPTGFSTIYF
once	TRBV6-2/TRBV6-3	TRBD1	TRBJ2-5	TGTGCCAGCAGTTCCAGGGGGCATCAAGAGACCCAGTACTTC	CASSSRGHQETQYF
-	TRBV4-1	-	TRBJ2-7	TGCGCCAGCAGCTGGACAGCCACCTACGAGCAGTACTTC	CASSWTATYEQYF
-	TRBV9	TRBD1	TRBJ2-7	TGTGCCAGCAGCGCGGGACAGATCTCCTACGAGCAGTACTTC	CASSAGQISYEQYF
-	TRBV14	TRBD2	TRBJ2-1	TGTGCCAGCAGCCAGTTGACTAGCGGGTACAATGAGCAGTTCTTC	CASSQLTSGYNEQFF
-	TRBV5-1	-	TRBJ2-7	TGCGCCAGCAGAACAGAGGGCTGGGGAGGCGAGCAGTACTTC	CASRTEGWGGEQYF
-	TRBV6-5	TRBD1	TRBJ2-7	TGTGCCAGCAGAGCCGGGACAGGGGTTGGGCAGTACTTC	CASRAGTGVGQYF
once	TRBV9	-	TRBJ1-6	TGTGCCAGCAGCCGAACCCCCGTTGATTCACCCCTCCACTTT	CASSRTPVDSPLHF
-	TRBV29-1	TRBD1	TRBJ1-6	TGCAGCGCCCGGGACAGTAATTCACCCCTCCACTTT	CSARDSNSPLHF
-	TRBV11-1	TRBD1	TRBJ2-4	TGTGCCAGCAGCTGGGGACAGGGACTAGCCAAAAACATTCAGTACTTC	CASSWGQGLAKNIQYF
-	TRBV10-3	-	TRBJ1-1	TGTGCCATCAGTGAGTCCTGGGGAGGGAGCACTGAAGCTTTCTTT	CAISESWGGSTEAFF
-	TRBV18	-	TRBJ2-5	TGTGCCAGCTCAACGACGCCAGCGTTCCAAGAGACCCAGTACTTC	CASSTTPAFQETQYF
-	TRBV19	-	TRBJ1-6	TGTGCCAGGATTGAATTGGGTTCACCCCTCCACTTT	CARIELGSPLHF
once	TRBV5-1	-	TRBJ1-1	TGCGCCAGCAGCTTGGCCTTGGAGGGCACTGAAGCTTTCTTT	CASSLALEGTEAFF
-	TRBV6-5	-	TRBJ1-3	TGTGCCAGCACCATTAATACCATATATTTT	CASTINTIYF
-	TRBV30	-	TRBJ1-6	TGTGCCTGGAGGGGGGAGGGAGCCCCCCGGAATTCACCCCTCCACTTT	CAWRGEGAPRNSPLHF
-	TRBV6-5	-	TRBJ1-2	TGTGCCAGCAGTTACTCGTGGCAGGGATATGGCTACACCTTC	CASSYSWQGYGYTF
-	TRBV28	TRBD1	TRBJ1-6	TGTGCCAGCAGTTTCGCAGGGGGTAGTTCACCCCTCCACTTT	CASSFAGGSSPLHF
once	TRBV6-5	-	TRBJ1-1	TGTGCCAGCCGGGGGGAGATGAACACTGAAGCTTTCTTT	CASRGEMNTEAFF
-	TRBV5-1	TRBD1	TRBJ2-7	TGCGCCAGCAGCTTGGGCTTAGGGACAGAGTACGAGCAGTACTTC	CASSLGLGTEYEQYF
-	TRBV6-2/TRBV6-3	-	TRBJ2-3	TGTGCCAGCAGTTACAGATACACTAGCACAGATACGCAGTATTTT	CASSYRYTSTDTQYF
-	TRBV10-1	-	TRBJ2-5	TGCGCCAGCTCCCGAACGGGGGACCAAGAGACCCAGTACTTC	CASSRTGDQETQYF
-	TRBV2	-	TRBJ2-1	TGTGCCAGCAGTGTGGAAGGGCTCGATGAGCAGTTCTTC	CASSVEGLDEQFF
-	TRBV6-5	-	TRBJ2-7	TGTGCCAGCAGTTATAGTCTCCGGGACCGCCCGTACTTC	CASSYSLRDRPYF
-	TRBV3-1/TRBV3-2	-	TRBJ1-5	TGTGCCAGCAGCCAATCGGGCCAGGGTGGCAATCAGCCCCAGCATTTT	CASSQSGQGGNQPQHF
-	TRBV5-1	TRBD1	TRBJ2-7	TGCGCCAGCAGCTTGGAACAGGGGGTTACCTACGAGCAGTACTTC	CASSLEQGVTYEQYF